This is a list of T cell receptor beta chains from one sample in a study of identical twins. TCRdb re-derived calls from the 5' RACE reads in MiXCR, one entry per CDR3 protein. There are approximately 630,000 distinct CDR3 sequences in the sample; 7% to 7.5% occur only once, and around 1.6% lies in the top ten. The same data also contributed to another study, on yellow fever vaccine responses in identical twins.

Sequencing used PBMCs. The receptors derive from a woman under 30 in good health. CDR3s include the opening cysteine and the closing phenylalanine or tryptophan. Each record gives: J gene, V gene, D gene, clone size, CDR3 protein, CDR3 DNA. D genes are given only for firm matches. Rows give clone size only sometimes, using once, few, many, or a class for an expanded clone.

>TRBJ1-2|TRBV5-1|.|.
CASSLGTELLANYGYTF
TGCGCCAGCAGCTTAGGGACTGAACTCCTAGCTAACTATGGCTACACCTTC
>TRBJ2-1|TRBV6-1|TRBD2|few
CASSDTSSGRTNEQFF
TGTGCCAGCAGTGACACTTCGAGCGGGAGGACCAATGAGCAGTTCTTC
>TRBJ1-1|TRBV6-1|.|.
CASRTTPSTEAFF
TGTGCCAGCCGAACTACCCCCAGCACTGAAGCTTTCTTT
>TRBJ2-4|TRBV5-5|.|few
CASDRDEDKNIQYF
TGTGCCAGCGACCGGGACGAGGACAAAAACATTCAGTACTTC
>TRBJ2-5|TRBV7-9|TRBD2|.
CASSSGLAGVETQYF
TGTGCCAGCAGCTCGGGACTAGCGGGAGTGGAGACCCAGTACTTC
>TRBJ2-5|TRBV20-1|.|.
CSASPSSETQYF
TGCAGTGCTAGTCCCAGCTCTGAGACCCAGTACTTC
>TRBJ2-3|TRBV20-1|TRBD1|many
CSVGQGGDTQYF
TGCAGTGTCGGACAGGGAGGAGATACGCAGTATTTT
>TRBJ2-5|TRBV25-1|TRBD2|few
CASSESPGGETQYF
TGTGCCAGCAGTGAATCTCCGGGGGGAGAGACCCAGTACTTC
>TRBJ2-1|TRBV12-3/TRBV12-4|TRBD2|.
CASRRLAEQFF
TGTGCCAGCAGAAGACTAGCGGAGCAGTTCTTC
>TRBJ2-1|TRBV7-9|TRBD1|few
CASTRGTGQGAVNEQFF
TGTGCCAGCACTAGGGGTACGGGACAGGGGGCGGTCAATGAGCAGTTCTTC
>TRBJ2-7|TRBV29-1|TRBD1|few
CSVVRQGFSYEQYF
TGCAGCGTTGTTAGACAGGGGTTTTCCTACGAGCAGTACTTC
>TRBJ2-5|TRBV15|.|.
CATSRDPTGVQETQYF
TGTGCCACCAGCAGAGATCCGACAGGCGTCCAAGAGACCCAGTACTTC
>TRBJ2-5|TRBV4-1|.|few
CASSQDSQARETQYF
TGCGCCAGCAGCCAAGACAGCCAAGCAAGAGAGACCCAGTACTTC